These T cell receptor beta chains were read from a single sample in a study of regulatory T cells in long-lasting Graves disease. One entry per CDR3 protein, called by TCRdb with MiXCR from the multiplex PCR reads. The sample consists of 350,000 to 550,000 distinct CDR3 sequences, roughly 15% of them appearing once. The sample also formed part of further work on T cells in Graves' hyperthyroidism and ophthalmopathy.

The input for sequencing was peripheral blood mononuclear cells (PBMCs), taken at new diagnosis, from a patient treated with antithyroid drugs. Every receptor here comes from a woman aged 50 to 60 with Graves disease. Each CDR3 is given with its conserved first and last residue. A D gene is named only where the DNA matches it firmly. Size is stated for part of the rows, as once, few or many counts, or as a class when the clone is expanded.

abundance	d_gene	j_gene	v_gene	CDR3nt	CDR3aa
NA	TRBD2	TRBJ2-5	TRBV19	TGTGCCAGTAGACGAGGGACTAGCGGGAGTGGAGAGACCCAGTACTTC	CASRRGTSGSGETQYF
many	TRBD1	TRBJ2-7	TRBV5-1	TGCGCCAGCAGCGCTACAGGGGGCTCCTACGAGCAGTACTTC	CASSATGGSYEQYF
many	NA	TRBJ2-1	TRBV20-1	TGCAGTGGAACCCGCTTCCGGGACCAAGGGGGGAATGAGCAGTTCTTC	CSGTRFRDQGGNEQFF
few	TRBD1	TRBJ2-3	TRBV24-1	TGTGCCACCAGTGATGGGACAGGGTCAGATACGCAGTATTTT	CATSDGTGSDTQYF
many	NA	TRBJ1-2	TRBV30	TGTGCCTGGGGCCTGAGAGGCTACACCTTC	CAWGLRGYTF
many	NA	TRBJ2-1	TRBV14	TGTGCCAGCGGCTCATTGAGCTCCTACAATGAGCAGTTCTTC	CASGSLSSYNEQFF
NA	NA	TRBJ2-1	TRBV12-3/TRBV12-4	TGTGCCAGCAGTTTAGTAGCGGAAGTTAATGAGCAGTTCTTC	CASSLVAEVNEQFF
many	TRBD2	TRBJ2-1	TRBV11-2	TGTGCCAGCAGCTTAATACGGGAGGTCAATGAGCAGTTCTTC	CASSLIREVNEQFF
NA	TRBD1	TRBJ2-2	TRBV30	TGTGCCTGGAGTGAACAGGGGGCTCATACCGGGGAGCTGTTTTTT	CAWSEQGAHTGELFF
NA	TRBD1	TRBJ2-7	TRBV14	TGCGCCAGCAGCCAAGGGACAGCCTACGAGCAGTACTTC	CASSQGTAYEQYF
few	NA	TRBJ2-5	TRBV10-3	TGTGCCATCAGCGCATCGCGGGGCCAAGAGACCCAGTACTTC	CAISASRGQETQYF
many	NA	TRBJ2-1	TRBV9	TGTGCCAGCAGCTATAGGGACTCCTACAATGAGCAGTTCTTC	CASSYRDSYNEQFF
many	NA	TRBJ2-1	TRBV9	TGTGCCAGCAGCGTAGACCAATACAATGAGCAGTTCTTC	CASSVDQYNEQFF
NA	TRBD1	TRBJ2-7	TRBV14	TGTGCCAGCAGCCAAAGGAGAGGGACAGGGGGTTACGAGCAGTACTTC	CASSQRRGTGGYEQYF
NA	NA	TRBJ2-7	TRBV6-1	TGTGCCAGCAGGAATCCGGCGGGGGAGCAGTACTTC	CASRNPAGEQYF
NA	TRBD2	TRBJ2-5	TRBV9	TGTGCCAGCAGCGTAGCAGTTGGGGGACTAGCGGGAGGTCAGGAGACCCAGTACTTC	CASSVAVGGLAGGQETQYF
NA	TRBD2	TRBJ2-7	TRBV3-1	TGTGCCAGCAGCCACGCGGGAGCGGGAGGGACCTACGAGCAGTACTTC	CASSHAGAGGTYEQYF
many	TRBD2	TRBJ2-7	TRBV3-1	TGTGCCAGCAGCCAAGGAGCGGGAGGGAGTGAGCAGTACTTC	CASSQGAGGSEQYF
NA	NA	TRBJ2-7	TRBV7-9	TGTGCCAGCAGCTCCTCCGGGCGAGACTACGAGCAGTACTTC	CASSSSGRDYEQYF
few	TRBD1	TRBJ2-2	TRBV7-8	TGTGCCAGCAGCCCAGGACAGGGGAGGATCGGCGGGGAGCTGTTTTTT	CASSPGQGRIGGELFF
many	NA	TRBJ2-1	TRBV18	TGTGCCAGCTCACCACCCGGGATCCCCAATGAGCAGTTCTTC	CASSPPGIPNEQFF
many	TRBD2	TRBJ2-7	TRBV28	TGTGCCAGCAGTTTACCTAGCGGGTACACCTACGAGCAGTACTTC	CASSLPSGYTYEQYF
many	NA	TRBJ2-1	TRBV11-3	TGTGCCAGCAGCTCCTGGGGACTGGATGAGCAGTTCTTC	CASSSWGLDEQFF
few	NA	TRBJ2-7	TRBV19	TGTGCCAGTAGTATTCGGCAGGTCGTTTACGAGCAGTACTTC	CASSIRQVVYEQYF